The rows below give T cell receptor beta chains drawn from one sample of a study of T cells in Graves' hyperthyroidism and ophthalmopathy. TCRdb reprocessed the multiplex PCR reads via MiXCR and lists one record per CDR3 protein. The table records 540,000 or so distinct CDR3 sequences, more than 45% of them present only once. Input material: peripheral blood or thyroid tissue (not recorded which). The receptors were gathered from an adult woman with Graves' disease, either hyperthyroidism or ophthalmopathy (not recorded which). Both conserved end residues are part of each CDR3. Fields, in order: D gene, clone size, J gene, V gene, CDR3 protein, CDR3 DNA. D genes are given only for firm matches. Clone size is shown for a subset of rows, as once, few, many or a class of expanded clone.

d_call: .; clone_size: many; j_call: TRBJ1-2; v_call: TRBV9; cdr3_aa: CASSVGGRGGYGYTF; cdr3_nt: TGTGCCAGCAGCGTAGGGGGCAGGGGAGGCTATGGCTACACCTTC
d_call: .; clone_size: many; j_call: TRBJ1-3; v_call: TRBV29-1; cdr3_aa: CSVRGRDTGNTIYF; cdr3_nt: TGCAGCGTTCGGGGCAGGGATACTGGAAACACCATATATTTT
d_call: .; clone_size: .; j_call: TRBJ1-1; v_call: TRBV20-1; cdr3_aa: CSARSGQTEAFF; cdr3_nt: TGCAGTGCTAGATCGGGCCAGACTGAAGCTTTCTTT
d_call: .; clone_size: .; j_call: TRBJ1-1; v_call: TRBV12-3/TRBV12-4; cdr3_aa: CASSSRGLGITEAFF; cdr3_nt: TGTGCCAGCAGCTCACGGGGACTGGGGATCACTGAAGCTTTCTTT
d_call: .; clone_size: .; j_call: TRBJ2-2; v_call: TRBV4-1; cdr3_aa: CASSPSLRGLDGELFF; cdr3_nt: TGCGCCAGCAGCCCGAGCCTAAGGGGGTTAGACGGGGAGCTGTTTTTT
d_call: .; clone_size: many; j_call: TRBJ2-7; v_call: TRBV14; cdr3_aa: CASSQGSYEQYF; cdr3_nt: TGTGCCAGCAGCCAAGGGTCCTACGAGCAGTACTTC
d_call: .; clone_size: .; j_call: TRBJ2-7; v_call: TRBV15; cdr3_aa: CATSSARGTAFGEQYF; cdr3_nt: TGTGCCACCAGCAGTGCTAGGGGGACGGCTTTTGGCGAGCAGTACTTC
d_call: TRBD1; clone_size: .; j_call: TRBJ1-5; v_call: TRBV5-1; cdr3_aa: CASSRRDRGQPQHF; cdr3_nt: TGCGCCAGCAGCCGTCGGGACAGGGGGCAGCCCCAGCATTTT
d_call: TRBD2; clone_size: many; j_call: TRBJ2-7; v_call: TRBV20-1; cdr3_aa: CSASTRSGGFEQYF; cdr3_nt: TGCAGTGCTAGTACCCGTAGCGGGGGGTTCGAGCAGTACTTC
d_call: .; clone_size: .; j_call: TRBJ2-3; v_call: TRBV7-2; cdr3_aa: CASSLVGRAPTDTQYF; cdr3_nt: TGTGCCAGCAGCTTAGTTGGCAGAGCACCCACAGATACGCAGTATTTT
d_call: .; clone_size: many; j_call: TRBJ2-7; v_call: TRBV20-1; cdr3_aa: CSARDQHKYEQYF; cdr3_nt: TGCAGTGCTAGGGACCAACACAAATACGAGCAGTACTTC
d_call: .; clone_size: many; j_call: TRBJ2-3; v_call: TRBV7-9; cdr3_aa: CASALADTQYF; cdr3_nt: TGTGCCAGCGCTCTGGCAGATACGCAGTATTTT
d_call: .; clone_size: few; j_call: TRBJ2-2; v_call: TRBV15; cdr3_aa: CARLAGGNTGELFF; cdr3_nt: TGTGCGCGGCTTGCGGGCGGGAACACCGGGGAGCTGTTTTTT